This T cell receptor beta chain was sequenced during a study of T cell repertoires in cytomegalovirus infection. Trimming removed 2 bases from V and 4 bases from J, with 8 bases in between. CDR3 size: 13 residues. TCRdb fed the reads into MiXCR, producing one record per CDR3 protein. The sample contains 150,000 to 200,000 distinct CDR3 sequences, approximately 21% of which appear only once. In its sample, this clonotype was seen a few times. The antigen remains undetermined. The V gene is TRBV12-3 or TRBV12-4, the J gene TRBJ1-2; D unresolved. This receptor was obtained from a human donor in good health (CMV status not recorded). Some clones in this sample may be carry-over from other donors' samples. Material: CD8+ T cells from cultured PBMCs, obtained from culture after CMV antigen stimulation. The CDR3 loop reads CASSLSPAYGYTF. CDR3 DNA sequence: TGTGCCAGCAGTTTATCTCCGGCCTATGGCTACACCTTC.